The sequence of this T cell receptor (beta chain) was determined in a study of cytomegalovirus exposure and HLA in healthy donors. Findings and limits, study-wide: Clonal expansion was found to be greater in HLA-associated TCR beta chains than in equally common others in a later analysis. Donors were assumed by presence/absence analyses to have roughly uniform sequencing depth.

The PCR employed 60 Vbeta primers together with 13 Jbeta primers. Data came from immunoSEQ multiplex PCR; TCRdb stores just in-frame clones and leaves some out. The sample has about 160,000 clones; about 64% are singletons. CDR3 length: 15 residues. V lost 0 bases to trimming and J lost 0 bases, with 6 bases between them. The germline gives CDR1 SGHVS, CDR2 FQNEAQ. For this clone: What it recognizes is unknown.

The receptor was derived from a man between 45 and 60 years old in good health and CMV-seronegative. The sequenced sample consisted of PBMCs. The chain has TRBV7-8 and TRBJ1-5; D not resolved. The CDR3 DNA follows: TGTGCCAGCAGCTTAGCCCACAATAGCAATCAGCCCCAGCATTTT. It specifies CASSLAHNSNQPQHF.